This T cell receptor beta chain was captured in a study of T cells after yellow fever vaccination (dated by TCRdb to between 2018 and 2021). Regarding the research as a whole: The SMART-Seq v4 Ultra Low Input RNA kit was used to prepare libraries from fractions with low cell numbers. To follow T-cell clones before and after both primary and booster YFV17D yellow fever vaccination, bulk TCR alpha and beta repertoires underwent longitudinal sequencing. Two healthy male donors made up the cohort, one aged 18 to 29 years and the other aged 30 to 40 years. Blood samples were taken at several timepoints before and after primary and secondary immunization, and bulk PBMC replicates and cell subsets were isolated. The paper as a whole reports these results and caveats: Only a couple of donors were included in the study, so the extent to which the findings can be generalized is limited. Most clones expanded after primary vaccination (roughly 96% of CD4 and 70% to 90% of CD8) were re-detected after the booster, suggesting that broad memory maintenance occurred. The secondary T-cell response was weaker than the primary response but faster, peaking on day 5 instead of day 15. A small fraction of clonotypes showed up in both the CD4 and CD8 compartments, probably as a result of convergent recombination. FACS-sorted repertoires could contain abundant contaminating clonotypes from the bulk population, so computational filtering was required.

The CDR3 spans 13 residues, from the cysteine through the phenylalanine. The DNA shown is the 39-base CDR3, in frame from base 1. The germline V gene (reference sequence) yields MNHEY for CDR1 and SMNVEV for CDR2. Trimming at the junction amounts to 0 bases on V and 3 bases on J, and the germline ends lie 5 bases apart. Reading the label with the study, this specimen's treatment or condition is: live attenuated yellow fever vaccine strain. At every blood-draw timepoint, two biological replicates of bulk PBMCs were collected. PBMCs were isolated from peripheral blood using a standard Ficoll-Paque protocol. TriZol was used to extract RNA from bulk PBMCs, from CD4 and CD8 fractions, and from dextramer-positive and dextramer-negative fractions. TCR cDNA was made using 5'RACE template switching, a step that added a universal primer site and unique molecular identifiers. Priming of cDNA synthesis was performed from both the TCR alpha and TCR beta constant segments. Library amplification used two PCR steps, and the second PCR step added sample barcodes and sequencing adapters. Libraries were sequenced on Illumina HiSeq 2500 (2x100 bp) or NovaSeq (2x150 bp). The study's processing was this. Demultiplexing of reads and collapsing into UMI consensus sequences were performed with MIGEC, and V(D)J alignment was carried out with MiXCR. Vaccine-responding clonotypes were defined with edgeR using replicate PBMC samples, requiring FDR below 0.01 and a log2 fold change above 5 up to day 15. CD4 or CD8 identity was assigned to each bulk clonotype according to whether the clonotype was present at higher abundance in the sequenced CD4 repertoire or the sequenced CD8 repertoire. Through fastp at Q25 and MiXCR, TCRdb rebuilt clones from the public reads, retaining in-frame beta chains. CDR3 protein duplicates are merged, each entry listing the most common genes and DNA. Clone size and V and J calls follow TCRdb, not the original study. The sample table lists approximately 610,000 distinct CDR3 sequences, less than 20% of them with a count of one. The ten largest account for 17% of the sample.

There are a few counts of this clonotype. Its target antigen remains unknown. Base quality data are lacking; no much larger clone is found one base away. Here the chain combines TRBV27 and TRBJ1-1, with no D gene named confidently. The sample was PBMCs, taken 4 to 6 days after the first yellow fever vaccination. The TCR originated in a young man who received the YFV17D yellow fever vaccine. The nucleotide sequence is TGTGCCAGCAGTTTATCCCTCGACACTGAAGCTTTCTTT. Its translation reads: CASSLSLDTEAFF.